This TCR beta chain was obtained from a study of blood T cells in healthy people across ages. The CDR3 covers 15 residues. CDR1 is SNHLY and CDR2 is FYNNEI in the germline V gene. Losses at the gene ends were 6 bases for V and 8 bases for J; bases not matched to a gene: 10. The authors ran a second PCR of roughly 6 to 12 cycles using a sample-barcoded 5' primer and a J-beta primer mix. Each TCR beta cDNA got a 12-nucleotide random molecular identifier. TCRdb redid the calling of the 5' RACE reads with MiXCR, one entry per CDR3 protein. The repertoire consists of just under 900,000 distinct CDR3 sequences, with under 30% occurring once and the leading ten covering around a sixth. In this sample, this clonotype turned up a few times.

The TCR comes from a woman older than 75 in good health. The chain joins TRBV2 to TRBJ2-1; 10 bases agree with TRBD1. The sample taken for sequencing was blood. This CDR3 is CASRIRDRGSHEQFF. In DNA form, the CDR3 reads TGTGCCAGCAGAATCCGGGACAGGGGATCCCATGAGCAGTTCTTC.